This T cell receptor beta chain appears in the sequencing data of a study of identical twins. CDR1 DFQATT and CDR2 SNEGSKA come from the germline V gene (reference sequence). The CDR3 loop spans 12 amino acids. The J segment lost 7 bases and the V segment lost 6 bases, leaving 5 bases of the junction unmatched. TCRdb analysed the 5' RACE reads with MiXCR anew, one entry per CDR3 protein. Of hundreds of thousands of distinct CDR3 sequences in the sample, approximately 21% were seen once. These same data were also listed under a study on T cells expressing NK-cell markers.

This chain links TRBV20-1 with TRBJ2-7; 11 nucleotides line up with TRBD2. The source of this sequence is a woman under 30 in good health. The specimen sequenced was PBMCs. The CDR3 bases are TGCAGTGCGGATATAGCGGGGGGGGAGCAGTACTTC. Its protein product is CSADIAGGEQYF.